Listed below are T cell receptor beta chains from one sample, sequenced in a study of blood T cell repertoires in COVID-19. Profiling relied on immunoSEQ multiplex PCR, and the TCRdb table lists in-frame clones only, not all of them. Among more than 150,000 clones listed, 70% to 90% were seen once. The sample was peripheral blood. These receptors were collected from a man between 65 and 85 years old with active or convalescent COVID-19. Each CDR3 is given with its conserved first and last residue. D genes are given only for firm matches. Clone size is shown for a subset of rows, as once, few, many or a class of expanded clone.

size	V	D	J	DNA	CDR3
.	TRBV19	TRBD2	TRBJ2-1	TGTGCCAGTAGTATGGGACTAGCAGATTACAATGAGCAGTTCTTC	CASSMGLADYNEQFF
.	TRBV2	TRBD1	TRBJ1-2	TGTGCCAGCAGTGAAAGACAGGGGTACAGCTATGGCTACACCTTC	CASSERQGYSYGYTF
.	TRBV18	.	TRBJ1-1	TGTGCCAGCTCACAAACAAGGGTCAGTACACCCGGGGGAGCTGAAGCTTTCTTT	CASSQTRVSTPGGAEAFF
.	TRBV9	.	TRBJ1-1	TGTGCCAGCAGCGCCCTTGGGGGGATGAACACTGAAGCTTTCTTT	CASSALGGMNTEAFF
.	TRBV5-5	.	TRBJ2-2	TGTGCCAGCAGCTTGGCAGTCGCGAACACCGGGGAGCTGTTTTTT	CASSLAVANTGELFF
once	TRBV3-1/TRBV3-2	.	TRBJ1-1	TGTGCCAGCAGCCAAGATGGCGGGCGCGGTAAGGATGAAGCTTTCTTT	CASSQDGGRGKDEAFF
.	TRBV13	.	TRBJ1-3	TGTGCCAGCAGCCAGGGCCTCGGGACATTTGGAAACACCATATATTTT	CASSQGLGTFGNTIYF
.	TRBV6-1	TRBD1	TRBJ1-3	TGTGCCAGCAGTGGGGGACAGACCCTCTCTGGAAACACCATATATTTT	CASSGGQTLSGNTIYF
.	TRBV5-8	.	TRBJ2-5	TGTGCCAGCAGCTTGGGGCTTACAGGCCAAGAGACCCAGTACTTC	CASSLGLTGQETQYF
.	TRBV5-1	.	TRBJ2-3	TGCGCCAGCAGCCTGTCTGGAGTGACCACAGATACGCAGTATTTT	CASSLSGVTTDTQYF
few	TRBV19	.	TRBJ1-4	TGTGCCAGTAGGACAGTTGCAACTAATGAAAAACTGTTTTTT	CASRTVATNEKLFF
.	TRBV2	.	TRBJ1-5	TGTGCCAGCATGCGGCAGCTTTATAGCAATCAGCCCCAGCATTTT	CASMRQLYSNQPQHF
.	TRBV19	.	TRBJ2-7	TGTGCCAGCGCCCTGGGGGGTACACCCTACGAGCAGTACTTC	CASALGGTPYEQYF
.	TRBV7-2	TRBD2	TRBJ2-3	TGTGCCAGCAGCCCAAGGCTAGCGGTTATGGCAGATACGCAGTATTTT	CASSPRLAVMADTQYF
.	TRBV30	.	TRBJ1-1	TGTGCCTGGAGTTGGAGTCAGAACACTGAAGCTTTCTTT	CAWSWSQNTEAFF
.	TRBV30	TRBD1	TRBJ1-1	TGTGCCTGGGCTGGACAGGGGCAAGCTTTCTTT	CAWAGQGQAFF
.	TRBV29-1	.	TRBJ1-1	TGCAGCGTTGATAGACAGAACACTGAAGCTTTCTTT	CSVDRQNTEAFF
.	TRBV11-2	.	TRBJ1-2	TGTGCCAGCAGCTTAGGTACGTCGGGTCCTAACTATGGCTACACCTTC	CASSLGTSGPNYGYTF
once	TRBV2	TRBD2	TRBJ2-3	TGTGCCAGCATCCCGGGACTAGGTTACTCTAGCACAGATACGCAGTATTTT	CASIPGLGYSSTDTQYF
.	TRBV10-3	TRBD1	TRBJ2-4	TGTGCCATCAGTGACTCCGGGACAGGTCTAGCCAAAAACATTCAGTACTTC	CAISDSGTGLAKNIQYF
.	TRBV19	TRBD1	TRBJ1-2	TGTGCCAGTAGTACCCGGGACAGGGTCAACTATGGCTACACCTTC	CASSTRDRVNYGYTF
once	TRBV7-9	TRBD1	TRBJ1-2	TGTGCCAGCAGCGACGGACAGGGGAGGAATATATATGGCTACACCTTC	CASSDGQGRNIYGYTF
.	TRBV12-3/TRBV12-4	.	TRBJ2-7	TGTGCCAGCAGTTTGGACAGAAACTACGAGCAGTACTTC	CASSLDRNYEQYF
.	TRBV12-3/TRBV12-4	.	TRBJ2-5	TGTGCCAGCAGTCTCGTTGTCGTAGAGACCCAGTACTTC	CASSLVVVETQYF
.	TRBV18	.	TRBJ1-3	TGTGCCAGCTCACCGACAGGCCTGGGGGACACCATATATTTT	CASSPTGLGDTIYF
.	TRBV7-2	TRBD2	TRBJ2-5	TGTGCCAGCAGCTTAATGGGTGCGGGAGTGGAGACCCAGTACTTC	CASSLMGAGVETQYF
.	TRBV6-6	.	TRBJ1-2	TGTGCCAGCAGTAAGATAGACTATGGCTACACCTTC	CASSKIDYGYTF
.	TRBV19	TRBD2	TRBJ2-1	TGTGCCAGTACCCTAAGGACTAGCGGGAATGAGCAGTTCTTC	CASTLRTSGNEQFF
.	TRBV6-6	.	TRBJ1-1	TGTGCCAGCCAACTCCAGAACACTGAAGCTTTCTTT	CASQLQNTEAFF
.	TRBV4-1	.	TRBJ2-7	TGCGCCAGCAGCCAAGTTGGGCTCACCCCGAGGCAGTACTTC	CASSQVGLTPRQYF
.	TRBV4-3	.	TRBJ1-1	TGCGCCCTACGCCAACGGGGGGCGAACACTGAAGCTTTCTTT	CALRQRGANTEAFF
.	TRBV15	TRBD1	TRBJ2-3	TGTGCCATCTCAGGGGGCGGGCGCTTTTATACGCAGTATTTT	CAISGGGRFYTQYF
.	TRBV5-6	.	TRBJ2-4	TGTGCCAGCAGCTTGGCAAGTGCCTCGGGGATTCAGTACTTC	CASSLASASGIQYF
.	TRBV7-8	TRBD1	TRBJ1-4	TGTGCCAGCAGCTTAGCTGGGACAGTCATTAATGAAAAACTGTTTTTT	CASSLAGTVINEKLFF
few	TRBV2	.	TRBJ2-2	TGTGCCAGCAGGTGGTCGGCAGGGAGGACCGGGGAGCTGTTTTTT	CASRWSAGRTGELFF
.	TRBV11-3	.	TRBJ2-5	TGTGCCAGCAGCAAGGGACGGCGGGGAGAGACCCAGTACTTC	CASSKGRRGETQYF
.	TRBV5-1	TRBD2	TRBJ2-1	TGCGCCAGCAGCTCGCTAGCGGGAGGGTTCAATGAGCAGTTCTTC	CASSSLAGGFNEQFF
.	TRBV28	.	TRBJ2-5	TGTGCCAGCAGTTACGAGGGAGAGACCCAGTACTTC	CASSYEGETQYF
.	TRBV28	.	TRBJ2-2	TGTGCCAGCAGTGTCCCTAGCACCGGGGAGCTGTTTTTT	CASSVPSTGELFF
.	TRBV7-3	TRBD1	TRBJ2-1	TGTGCCAGCAGCCGCCGGACAGGCGAGTACAATGAGCAGTTCTTC	CASSRRTGEYNEQFF
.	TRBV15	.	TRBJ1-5	TGTGCCACCAGCAGAGTCGGGAGACAGCCCTCTCAGCCCCAGCATTTT	CATSRVGRQPSQPQHF